The 10 T cell receptor beta chains given below trace back to one sample, sequenced in a study of regulatory T cells in long-lasting Graves disease. CDR3-region Arm-PCR and iRepertoire HTBI primers produced the TCR beta libraries. TCRdb reprocessed the multiplex PCR reads via MiXCR and lists one record per CDR3 protein. Altogether 440,000 or so distinct CDR3 sequences are present, under 15% being singletons, with the ten largest covering 16%. Time point in this sample: newly diagnosed GD, antithyroid drugs for less than 3 months. The TCR library used RNA extracted from PBMCs. These data were also filed under a second study, of T cells in Graves' hyperthyroidism and ophthalmopathy.

Source: peripheral blood mononuclear cells (PBMCs), taken at new diagnosis, from a patient treated with antithyroid drugs. These TCRs come from a woman aged 25 to 39 with Graves disease.

This clonotype has at least ten counts. This chain joins TRBV10-1 and TRBJ2-7; 9 bases fit TRBD2. This CDR3 spans 15 amino acids. In germline, CDR1 is WNHNN, CDR2 SYGVQD (reference sequence). V was clipped by 4 bases and J by 4 bases; unmatched bases: 8. CDR3 DNA: TGCGCCAGCAGTGGGGCTAGCGGGACCGGATACGAGCAGTACTTC. Amino acid sequence: CASSGASGTGYEQYF.

In its sample, this clonotype was seen many times. The chain combines TRBV27 with TRBJ2-3, with 8 positions matching TRBD2. This CDR3 spans 16 amino acids. Germline V CDR1 and CDR2: MNHEY, SMNVEV (reference sequence). With 2 bases clipped from V and 5 bases from J, the junction kept 9 bases outside the gene matches. This chain's CDR3 is CASSLEGLEAGDTQYF. The CDR3 nucleotides are TGTGCCAGCAGTTTAGAGGGACTAGAGGCGGGAGATACGCAGTATTTT.

This clonotype was found many times. The J gene is TRBJ2-1, the V gene TRBV11-1; D ambiguous. The germline CDR1 and CDR2 sequences are SGHAT and FQDESV (reference sequence). The germline V and J ends were trimmed by 3 bases and 0 bases, with 9 bases remaining between them. This CDR3 spans 15 amino acids. For the CDR3, the DNA is TGTGCCAGCAGCTTTCAACGAGGCTCCTACAATGAGCAGTTCTTC. Protein sequence: CASSFQRGSYNEQFF.

This clonotype was recorded at least ten times. The chain combines TRBV19 with TRBJ1-5; D remains ambiguous. This CDR3 comprises 16 residues. The V end lost 3 bases, the J end lost 2 bases, and 14 bases lay between the germline ends. In germline, CDR1 is LNHDA, CDR2 SQIVND (reference sequence). The CDR3 region has the DNA TGTGCCAGTAGTATCAACACCCGGGTTCGCAATCAGCCCCAGCATTTT. This gives the protein CASSINTRVRNQPQHF.

The chain joins TRBV29-1 to TRBJ2-2; possibly TRBD1 for D (5 bases). The germline gives CDR1 SQVTM, CDR2 ANQGSEA. The germline V and J ends were trimmed by 4 bases and 3 bases, with 9 bases remaining between them. This CDR3 spans 13 amino acids. Here the CDR3 DNA reads TGCAGCGTTGTCAGGGCGGACACCGGGGAGCTGTTTTTT. It codes for CSVVRADTGELFF.

The table lists this clonotype with a few counts. The V and J genes are TRBV4-1 and TRBJ2-5; 7 bases fit TRBD2. V shed 0 bases and J 1 base; nucleotides not matched to a gene: 5. Per the germline V gene, CDR1 is MGHRA and CDR2 is YSYEKL. The CDR3 extends over 16 amino acids. Written as DNA, the CDR3 is TGCGCCAGCAGCCAAGATCGGCCTAGCGGCCAAGAGACCCAGTACTTC. Translation: CASSQDRPSGQETQYF.

About this clonotype: This could be a read error, since a much larger clone is one nucleotide away. The gene calls are TRBV30 and TRBJ2-2, with D possibly TRBD2 on 5 matching bases. This CDR3 has 15 residues. CDR1 and CDR2 (germline): GTSNPN, SVGIG (reference sequence). The chain's CDR3 is CAWSRIAANTGELSF. In DNA form, the CDR3 reads TGTGCCTGGAGTAGAATAGCTGCGAACACCGGGGAGCTGTCTTTT.

This clonotype has a count of ten or more. V is TRBV27 and J is TRBJ2-7, with a possible D match to TRBD1 (6 bases). The CDR3 totals 14 residues. From germline, CDR1 is MNHEY and CDR2 SMNVEV (reference sequence). Trimming took off 2 bases at V and 4 bases at J, with 12 bases between the two ends. CDR3 DNA sequence: TGTGCCAGCAGTTTAGTCAGGGGCACGTACGAGCAGTACTTC. Amino acid sequence: CASSLVRGTYEQYF.

The J gene is TRBJ1-2, the V gene TRBV19, with D tentatively TRBD1 (5 bases). The germline V and J ends were trimmed by 7 bases and 3 bases, with 18 bases remaining between them. Germline CDR1 reads LNHDA; CDR2 reads SQIVND (reference sequence). This CDR3 comprises 15 residues. DNA of the CDR3: TGTGCCAGTAAGGAGGGGACGGCCTCCTACTATGGCTACACCTTC. This translates into CASKEGTASYYGYTF.

The chain recombines TRBV12-3 or TRBV12-4 with TRBJ2-5, with no clear D. V lost 6 bases to trimming and J lost 2 bases, with 16 bases between them. The length of the CDR3 is 15 residues. The CDR3 loop is CASSSLWAAQETQYF. CDR3 bases: TGTGCCAGCAGCTCCTTATGGGCAGCACAAGAGACCCAGTACTTC.